This TCR beta chain was documented in a study of chemoradiotherapy in HPV16-positive cancers. Study results and limitations: HPV-responsive T-cell expansion during chemoradiotherapy was linked to improved recurrence-free survival in HPV16-positive patients.

The CDR3 is 12 residues long. Per germline, CDR1 SGHVS and CDR2 FNYEAQ. Trimming removed 5 bases at V and 10 bases at J, with 11 bases between. Using immunoSEQ multiplex PCR, the repertoire was profiled, and TCRdb retains in-frame clones only, with some absent. The sample holds over 10,000 clones, 88% seen once. This clone was found a few times. Its target is unknown. The starting material was blood, obtained from a patient who underwent chemoradiotherapy. This receptor was identified in a human donor with HPV-associated anogenital cancer. The chain is built from TRBV7-6 and TRBJ1-4; possible D gene TRBD1, 6 bases. The DNA of the CDR3 is TGTGCCAGCAGCCTAGGGGGTGTAAAACTGTTTTTT. As protein: CASSLGGVKLFF.